This TCR beta chain was documented in a study of OX40 agonist ivuxolimab in advanced cancers. For the study in its entirety: Ivuxolimab, which targeted the costimulatory receptor OX40 (CD134), was an agonistic, fully human IgG2 monoclonal antibody. Intravenous ivuxolimab was administered to patients every 2 weeks at six dose levels: 0.01, 0.1, 0.3, 1.5, 3 and 10 mg/kg. Of the 50 to 55 dose-escalation patients, hepatocellular carcinoma was present in about 20, melanoma in roughly 15, renal cell carcinoma in 9 and head and neck cancer in 9. In the dose-escalation cohort, over 65% of patients were male, and the mean age was roughly 60 years, with a range of roughly 20 to 80. Patients were allowed to have had prior anti-PD-1, anti-PD-L1 or anti-CTLA-4 therapy, and approximately 40% of the dose-escalation patients had been treated with checkpoint inhibitors. Partial responses were achieved by three dose-escalation patients, of whom one had hepatocellular carcinoma and two had cutaneous melanoma. Peripheral TCRbeta sequencing aimed to test whether ivuxolimab altered TCR sequence diversity and caused clonal T-cell expansion. The paper describes the monotherapy dose-escalation part (N ≈ 49 patients) of the phase I trial of ivuxolimab.

Patients with a history of autoimmune disease or receiving systemic immunosuppression were excluded from the trial. Peripheral blood for TCR sequencing was collected from all dose cohorts at baseline, on cycle 4 day 1, and on cycle 7 day 1. Samples came from an open-label, multicenter, first-in-human phase I dose-escalation trial of ivuxolimab. Adults with locally advanced or metastatic melanoma, renal cell, hepatocellular, or head and neck squamous cell carcinoma were enrolled in the trial. Before TCR sequencing, CD4+ T cells and CD8+ T cells from peripheral blood were sorted into separate populations. For sequencing of the TCRbeta CDR3 region, genomic DNA was extracted from the sorted cells. The immunoSEQ Assay was used to sequence the TCRbeta CDR3 regions. TCRdb mirrors the immuneACCESS table, restricted to in-frame sequences. Some clones are absent from its copies; in checked studies, under half trace to an unresolved V gene, and the reason for the others is unknown. The sample data list about 29,000 clones, and 70% to 90% of these were observed just once. Around 18% of the sample lies in the top ten.

With respect to this clone: No antigen is known for it. No base quality values were provided; no much bigger clone lies one nucleotide off.

As encoded in the germline V gene, CDR1 is SGHTS while CDR2 is YDEGEE. Spanning cysteine to phenylalanine, the CDR3 consists of 9 amino acids. Only the CDR3 DNA is retained, 27 bases long and in frame from the first base. V is shortened by 2 bases, J by 7 bases, and the region joining them spans 0 bases. Overall results and qualifications from the work: The antigen specificity of the peripheral T cells that underwent clonal expansion was not determined. Low levels of normalized T-cell clonal expansion were also seen in some nonresponding patients. In the 0.1-3.0 mg/kg groups, partial responders were among the patients with the lowest normalized peripheral clonal expansion, particularly in CD8+ T cells. On average, CD8+ T cells showed more expanded clones than CD4+ T cells after ivuxolimab. At doses of 0.1 to 3.0 mg/kg, clonal expansion of both CD4+ and CD8+ T cells in blood was seen between baseline and week 6.

This chain joins TRBV5-8 to TRBJ1-1; no D segment can be confidently identified. The clonotype comes from an adult with an advanced solid tumor such as melanoma, head and neck, liver or kidney cancer. The sequencing here drew on CD4+ or CD8+ T cells sorted from blood, taken in a trial of the OX40 agonist ivuxolimab. The sequenced DNA is TGTGCCAGCAGCTTTGAAGCTTTCTTT. Translated, it gives CASSFEAFF.